This T cell receptor beta chain was identified during a study of T cells in Graves' hyperthyroidism and ophthalmopathy. Overall study results and limits: Ophthalmopathy got predicted by the model a median approximately 6.3 months before its onset.

Patients having uncontrolled infection, another autoimmune disease, pregnancy or lactation were not included. What was amplified from RNA transcripts were TCR beta CDR3 regions. RT-PCR in the first round (using the HTBI primer set) targeted the TCR CDR3. MiXCR, applied by TCRdb to the multiplex PCR reads, yields one record per CDR3 protein. Seen here are some 500,000 distinct CDR3 sequences, around 24% observed once, and the top ten hold 10% to 12%. CDR1 is SGHAT, CDR2 FQDESV, per germline (reference sequence). Between the trimmed V and J ends, which lost 3 bases and 0 bases, there was a span of 11 bases. The CDR3 spans 15 residues. This clonotype was detected ten times or more. Its antigen is currently unknown.

The origin of this receptor is a woman younger than 45 with Graves' ophthalmopathy. Sequenced: blood. This chain uses TRBV11-1 with TRBJ1-2; D call uncertain. CDR3 in DNA: TGTGCCAGCAGCTTTTCTGGCAGTACTAACTATGGCTACACCTTC. Translated: CASSFSGSTNYGYTF.